One sample yielded the 26 T cell receptor beta chains listed below, sequenced in a study of cytomegalovirus exposure and HLA in healthy donors. The PCR made use of 60 Vbeta and 13 Jbeta primers. Repertoires were generated with immunoSEQ multiplex PCR, while TCRdb's copy carries only in-frame clones and drops some. The sample comprises 150,000 to 200,000 clones, about four fifths of which are singletons, and 1.5% to 2% rests with the top ten. Sequencing used PBMCs. These receptors were taken from a man aged 18 to 30 in good health and CMV-seronegative.

The chain uses TRBV19 and TRBJ1-2; 7 bases fit TRBD1. In germline, CDR1 is LNHDA, CDR2 SQIVND (reference sequence). Trimming took 9 bases from V and 7 from J; bases not matched to a gene: 11. CDR3 length: 13 amino acids. CDR3 sequence (DNA): TGTGCCAGCTACACAGGGGCAGGTCGTGGCTACACCTTC. This encodes CASYTGAGRGYTF.

Comment on this clone: An end of the junction does not agree with germline; a read error may underlie this. The chain joins TRBV4-1 to TRBJ2-5, with 7 nucleotides matching TRBD1. Per the germline V gene, CDR1 is MGHRA and CDR2 is YSYEKL. The length of the CDR3 is 14 residues. The CDR3 sequence is CASSQGERQGTVDF. In nucleotides, the CDR3 is TGCGCCAGCAGCCAAGGGGAGAGACAGGGTACCGTGGACTTC.

The chain recombines TRBV7-9 with TRBJ2-4; 9 nucleotides line up with TRBD1. The CDR3 is made up of 13 amino acids. Germline CDR1 and CDR2: SEHNR and FQNEAQ (reference sequence). V trimming: 8 bases; J trimming: 7 bases; junction bases outside the gene matches: 6. The CDR3 here is CASQHRGLNIQYF. The CDR3 bases are TGTGCCAGCCAGCACAGGGGGCTCAACATTCAGTACTTC.

The V call is TRBV5-8, the J call TRBJ2-5, with D possibly being TRBD2 (5 bases). Trimming pared 4 bases from V and 5 bases from J, leaving 15 bases between. The CDR3 is 14 amino acids. Germline CDR1 is SGHTS and CDR2 is YDEGEE. The chain's CDR3 is CASSQRFRGETQYF. The CDR3 bases are TGTGCCAGCAGCCAACGGTTCCGCGGGGAGACCCAGTACTTC.

The V call is TRBV7-9, the J call TRBJ2-5, with TRBD2 matching over 15 bases. V trimming: 5 bases; J trimming: 4 bases; junction bases outside the gene matches: 8. This CDR3 is 17 amino acids long. Germline loops: CDR1 SEHNR, CDR2 FQNEAQ (reference sequence). CDR3 amino acids: CASSASLGLAGGETQYF. The CDR3, as DNA: TGTGCCAGCAGCGCCTCTCTGGGACTAGCGGGGGGAGAGACCCAGTACTTC.

The chain carries TRBV7-9 and TRBJ2-3; 9 positions agree with TRBD2. The CDR3 length is 15 residues. CDR1 is SEHNR and CDR2 is FQNEAQ in the germline V gene (reference sequence). V trimming: 3 bases; J trimming: 3 bases; junction bases outside the gene matches: 4. In nucleotides, the CDR3 is TGTGCCAGCAGCTTCGGAGCGGGGGGAACAGATACGCAGTATTTT. This gives the protein CASSFGAGGTDTQYF.

J is TRBJ1-1 and V is TRBV19; D perhaps matches TRBD1 (5 bases). Per the germline V gene, CDR1 is LNHDA and CDR2 is SQIVND (reference sequence). The CDR3 extends over 15 amino acids. Trimming took 4 bases from V and 3 from J, leaving 15 bases between them. The CDR3 DNA is TGTGCCAGTAGTACCCTACTGACAGAATACACTGAAGCTTTCTTT. Translation gives CASSTLLTEYTEAFF.

The chain couples TRBV28 to TRBJ1-4, with D possibly being TRBD1 (5 bases). V dropped 5 bases and J dropped 0 bases, with 10 bases sitting between them. CDR3 length: 15 residues. Germline assignment: CDR1 MDHEN and CDR2 SYDVKM. CDR3 sequence reads: CASSVIGATNEKLFF. The CDR3 nucleotides are TGTGCCAGCAGTGTTATAGGGGCAACTAATGAAAAACTGTTTTTT.

The V and J genes are TRBV10-1 and TRBJ2-3; TRBD2 matches at 9 bases. CDR3 size: 14 residues. Germline V lookup: CDR1 WNHNN, CDR2 SYGVQD (reference sequence). CDR3 nucleotides: TGCGCTTGCTTAGCGGGGGACTTCACAGATACGCAGTATTTT. Its protein product is CACLAGDFTDTQYF.

The CDR3 region is CASIEGQGIGQPQHF. DNA of the CDR3: TGTGCCAGCATTGAGGGACAGGGTATCGGTCAGCCCCAGCATTTT. V is TRBV28 and J is TRBJ1-5, with 9 nucleotides matching TRBD1. Germline V gene sequence: CDR1 MDHEN, CDR2 SYDVKM. The CDR3 runs to 15 residues. V shed 7 bases, J shed 6 bases, and the junction held 10 bases outside the gene matches.

This clone was seen a single time. CDR3 sequence: CASSIGGKYTEAFF. The CDR3 DNA reads TGTGCCAGTAGTATAGGGGGCAAATACACTGAAGCTTTCTTT. This sequence joins TRBV19 and TRBJ1-1; TRBD1 might be the D (5 bases). The CDR3 has 14 residues. V lost 1 base to trimming and J lost 3 bases, with 9 bases between them. The germline CDR1 and CDR2 sequences are LNHDA and SQIVND (reference sequence).

The chain has TRBV25-1 and TRBJ1-2; possible D gene TRBD1, 6 bases. V was clipped by 0 bases and J by 4 bases, with 12 bases between them. The CDR3 covers 15 residues. In germline, CDR1 is MGHDK, CDR2 SYGVNS. Written as DNA, the CDR3 is TGTGCCAGCAGTGAATACCAAACAGGGATCTATGGCTACACCTTC. Translation gives CASSEYQTGIYGYTF.

This clone was recorded once. V is TRBV28 and J is TRBJ1-1; D unresolved. Trimming removed 2 bases from V and 1 base from J, with 14 bases in between. CDR1 and CDR2 from the germline V gene are MDHEN and SYDVKM. CDR3 length: 16 residues. CDR3 in amino acids: CASSLVSNQENTEAFF. The CDR3, as DNA: TGTGCCAGCAGTTTAGTTTCCAATCAGGAGAACACTGAAGCTTTCTTT.

This clone was recorded a few times. An end of the junction does not agree with germline; a read error may underlie this. The V and J genes are TRBV15 and TRBJ2-7; D may be TRBD1 (7 bases). The CDR3 totals 14 residues. The germline V gene has CDR1 LNHNV and CDR2 YYDKDF (reference sequence). CDR3 DNA sequence: TGTGCCACCAGCAGAGATCGTCGCCCGGGACAGCGGGACTTC. It specifies CATSRDRRPGQRDF.

The chain carries TRBV7-2 and TRBJ2-5; 13 bases are shared with TRBD2. Germline CDR1 SGHTA, CDR2 FQGNSA. Trimming took 1 base from V and 5 from J; bases not matched to a gene: 10. This CDR3 is 18 amino acids long. CDR3 nucleotide sequence: TGTGCCAGCAGCTTAGAACTAGCGGGGGGGCCGGCCGTTGAGACCCAGTACTTC. Protein product: CASSLELAGGPAVETQYF.

J is TRBJ1-2 and V is TRBV19; 8 positions match TRBD1. The CDR3 sequence is 16 residues long. The trim removed 4 bases at V and 6 bases at J, leaving 13 bases unmatched. Germline V gene lookup returns CDR1 LNHDA and CDR2 SQIVND (reference sequence). The CDR3 sequence is CASSTAGRVGQDGYTF. The DNA for the CDR3 is TGTGCCAGTAGTACTGCGGGGCGAGTGGGACAGGATGGCTACACCTTC.

This chain connects TRBV15 to TRBJ2-1; TRBD2 matches at 7 bases. The CDR3 is 17 residues long. CDR1 LNHNV and CDR2 YYDKDF come from the germline V gene (reference sequence). Losses at the gene ends were 2 bases for V and 6 bases for J; bases not matched to a gene: 13. In DNA form, the CDR3 reads TGTGCCACCAGCAGAAAAAGCGGGGCCTCCCAGGGCAATGAGCAGTTCTTC. This gives the protein CATSRKSGASQGNEQFF.

This clone has just one count. V gene TRBV9 combines with J gene TRBJ1-1; tentative D call: TRBD1 (6 bases). With 3 bases removed from V and 4 bases from J, the gap between germline ends came to 19 bases. CDR3 length: 16 residues. Germline V gene lookup returns CDR1 SGDLS and CDR2 YYNGEE. The CDR3 bases are TGTGCCAGCAGCGGTGACAGGCGAGGCAGGGGCACTGAAGCTTTCTTT. Its protein is CASSGDRRGRGTEAFF.

The V and J genes are TRBV13 and TRBJ2-7; D is unclear. The CDR3 runs 12 residues. V was trimmed by 1 base and J by 3 bases, leaving 4 bases between them. Germline V gene sequence: CDR1 PRHDT, CDR2 FYEKMQ (reference sequence). The CDR3 here is CASSLVNYEQYF. In DNA form, the CDR3 reads TGTGCCAGCAGCTTAGTAAACTACGAGCAGTACTTC.

This clone came up once. The V call is TRBV29-1, the J call TRBJ2-1; 9 bases are shared with TRBD2. The V gene end was trimmed by 6 bases and the J gene end by 5 bases; junction bases not matched to a gene: 11. Germline loops: CDR1 SQVTM, CDR2 ANQGSEA. The CDR3 has 15 residues. This chain's CDR3 is CSVLGRLAGNNEQFF. The CDR3 DNA follows: TGCAGCGTCCTAGGACGGCTAGCGGGAAACAATGAGCAGTTCTTC.

V usage is TRBV30 and J usage is TRBJ1-5, with D uncertain. V lost 1 base and J 4 bases, leaving 8 bases between the germline ends. The CDR3 spans 13 residues. From germline, CDR1 is GTSNPN and CDR2 SVGIG (reference sequence). CDR3 protein: CAWSDGRNQPQHF. CDR3 DNA sequence: TGTGCCTGGAGTGATGGCAGGAATCAGCCCCAGCATTTT.

The genes are TRBV27 and TRBJ2-3; TRBD2 might be the D (5 bases). CDR3 length: 11 amino acids. Trimming pared 7 bases from V and 8 bases from J, leaving 10 bases between. CDR1 MNHEY and CDR2 SMNVEV come from the germline V gene (reference sequence). The CDR3 loop reads CASTFRGTQYF. The CDR3, as DNA: TGTGCCAGCACTTTCCGGGGTACGCAGTATTTT.

This clone occurred a few times. V gene TRBV5-6 combines with J gene TRBJ2-5; D may be TRBD2 (5 bases). CDR1 and CDR2 from the germline V gene are SGHDT and YYEEEE. This CDR3 has 13 amino acids. Trimming cost V 0 bases and J 5 bases, with 8 bases left between them. The CDR3 DNA reads as TGTGCCAGCAGCTTGGCCGGGATGGAGACCCAGTACTTC. Its translation: CASSLAGMETQYF.

The rearrangement uses TRBV28 and TRBJ1-5, with D possibly TRBD1 on 5 matching bases. Germline CDR1 MDHEN, CDR2 SYDVKM. The CDR3 contains 13 residues. The ends were cut back, 2 bases at V and 9 bases at J, with 11 bases in the middle. This chain's CDR3 is CASSLRGLGPQHF. CDR3 bases: TGTGCCAGCAGTTTAAGGGGATTAGGGCCCCAGCATTTT.

This chain connects TRBV9 to TRBJ2-1; TRBD2 matches 7 bases. Germline values: CDR1 SGDLS, CDR2 YYNGEE. The length of the CDR3 is 15 residues. V lost 4 bases to trimming and J lost 6 bases; unmatched junction nucleotides: 10. The CDR3 DNA sequence: TGTGCCAGCAGCCCTCTAGCGGACCTCCGCAATGAGCAGTTCTTC. It specifies CASSPLADLRNEQFF. The entire variable domain, with the rest obtained from reference TRBV9 and TRBJ2-1, is as follows: DSGVTQTPKHLITATGQRVTLRCSPRSGDLSVYWYQQSLDQGLQFLIQYYNGEERAKGNILERFSAQQFPDLHSELNLSSLELGDSALYFCASSPLADLRNEQFFGPGTRLTVL.

The V call is TRBV29-1, the J call TRBJ1-1; possibly TRBD1 for D (5 bases). V was clipped by 6 bases and J by 0 bases, with 11 bases between them. The germline gives CDR1 SQVTM, CDR2 ANQGSEA. This CDR3 has 13 residues. The CDR3 loop reads CSVPGGVNTEAFF. CDR3 bases: TGCAGCGTCCCCGGGGGGGTGAACACTGAAGCTTTCTTT.